The 10 T cell receptor beta chains presented below share a single source sample, sequenced in a study of blood T cell repertoires in COVID-19. Profiled with immunoSEQ multiplex PCR; TCRdb holds only in-frame clones, not every one. The table has about 190,000 clones, about 88% seen once; the top ten hold roughly 3.2%. The sequenced sample consisted of PBMCs or T cells enriched from blood (not recorded which). The receptors shown here come from a young woman who had recovered from COVID-19.

The chain recombines TRBV5-1 with TRBJ2-1; 11 nucleotides agree with TRBD2. Germline loops: CDR1 SGHRS, CDR2 YFSETQ. V was clipped by 2 bases and J by 3 bases; unmatched bases: 1. The CDR3 has 15 residues. CDR3 in DNA: TGCGCCAGCAGCTTTAGCGGGGGGGGCTACAATGAGCAGTTCTTC. Translated, it gives CASSFSGGGYNEQFF.

The V and J genes are TRBV14 and TRBJ2-3; 7 bases fit TRBD1. V was clipped by 3 bases and J by 2 bases; unmatched bases: 8. Germline lookup yields CDR1 SGHDN and CDR2 FVKESK. The CDR3 contains 16 residues. In DNA form, the CDR3 reads TGTGCCAGCAGCCACGGACAGGTTGGCCTCACAGATACGCAGTATTTT. Protein product: CASSHGQVGLTDTQYF.

The V call is TRBV5-1, the J call TRBJ2-1, with TRBD2 matching 12 bases. Germline values: CDR1 SGHRS, CDR2 YFSETQ. Losses at the gene ends were 2 bases for V and 9 bases for J; bases not matched to a gene: 9. The CDR3 runs to 16 residues. CDR3 amino acids: CASSLPLAGGPGEQFF. The CDR3 DNA sequence: TGCGCCAGCAGCTTACCCCTAGCGGGGGGGCCGGGTGAGCAGTTCTTC. The full variable domain, in which reference TRBV5-1 and TRBJ2-1 provide the parts outside the CDR3, is KAGVTQTPRYLIKTRGQQVTLSCSPISGHRSVSWYQQTPGQGLQFLFEYFSETQRNKGNFPGRFSGRQFSNSRSEMNVSTLELGDSALYLCASSLPLAGGPGEQFFGPGTRLTVL.

The chain combines TRBV29-1 with TRBJ1-1; 7 bases align to TRBD1. Looked up from germline, CDR1 is SQVTM and CDR2 is ANQGSEA. J was trimmed by 3 bases and V by 7 bases; bases with no gene match: 14. The CDR3 length is 15 residues. The CDR3 nucleotides read TGCAGCGCAGGACCGAACAGGGGTTGGGACACTGAAGCTTTCTTT. The encoded protein is CSAGPNRGWDTEAFF.

The gene calls are TRBV5-1 and TRBJ2-7; 11 nucleotides align to TRBD1. V gave up 7 bases and J gave up 0 bases; unmatched junction bases: 6. The CDR3 is 15 residues long. Germline V gene data show CDR1 as SGHRS and CDR2 as YFSETQ. Written as DNA, the CDR3 is TGCGCCAGCCGACTGGGACAGGGGGACTCCTACGAGCAGTACGTC. Protein: CASRLGQGDSYEQYV.

The rearrangement uses TRBV12-3 or TRBV12-4 and TRBJ2-1; D remains ambiguous. The ends were cut back, 0 bases at V and 10 bases at J, with 10 bases in the middle. The length of the CDR3 is 13 residues. Written as DNA, the CDR3 is TGTGCCAGCAGTTTAGCCTTAAGCGAGGAGCAGTTCTTC. Protein sequence: CASSLALSEEQFF.

CDR3 region: CASSWTGGGVGSGANVLTF. Here the CDR3 DNA reads TGCGCCAGCAGCTGGACAGGGGGCGGAGTGGGGTCTGGGGCCAACGTCCTGACTTTC. V is TRBV5-1 and J is TRBJ2-6; TRBD1 matches 11 bases. CDR1 and CDR2 from the germline V gene are SGHRS and YFSETQ. V lost 3 bases and J lost 1; bases outside the gene matches: 9. This CDR3 is built from 19 residues.

The chain carries TRBV5-1 and TRBJ2-5, with TRBD1 matching over 8 bases. The germline CDR1 and CDR2 sequences are SGHRS and YFSETQ. V shed 8 bases, J shed 1 base, and the junction held 7 bases outside the gene matches. CDR3 length: 14 amino acids. The DNA for the CDR3 is TGCGCCAGTTACAGGGGGAGTGCCCAAGAGACCCAGTACTTC. Residues: CASYRGSAQETQYF.

The chain is built from TRBV9 and TRBJ1-2; 7 positions match TRBD1. The CDR3 covers 16 residues. V dropped 3 bases and J dropped 2; count of bases not matched to a gene: 10. Germline V gene data show CDR1 as SGDLS and CDR2 as YYNGEE. Here the CDR3 reads CASSGTRQGSNYGYTF. In DNA, the CDR3 is TGTGCCAGCAGCGGGACCCGACAGGGATCGAACTATGGCTACACCTTC.

This clone has just a few counts. This chain uses TRBV4-1 with TRBJ2-1, with a tentative D call TRBD1 (6 bases). CDR1 is MGHRA and CDR2 is YSYEKL in the germline V gene. The V end lost 3 bases, the J end lost 2 bases, and 20 bases lay between the germline ends. CDR3 length: 18 residues. CDR3 DNA sequence: TGCGCCAGCAGCCATATACCCCCCTTGGGGGCCCCCTACAATGAGCAGTTCTTC. This gives the protein CASSHIPPLGAPYNEQFF.